The 11 T cell receptor beta chains given below trace back to one sample, sequenced in a study of blood T cells in healthy people across ages (dated by TCRdb to the mid-2010s). Libraries were constructed by 5' RACE. Instrument used: Illumina HiSeq 2500. A second PCR of roughly 7 to 12 cycles was run with a J-beta primer mix and a sample-barcoded 5' primer. Clones were called with MiXCR by TCRdb after fastp trimmed the public reads at Q25, and only in-frame beta chains were retained. Under each unique CDR3 protein, matching rows form one entry showing the most common genes and DNA. The sample has about 1.4 million distinct CDR3 sequences on record, approximately 60% of them singletons. Of the sample, 5% to 7% is held by the ten largest clones. Material for sequencing was blood. The origin of the receptors is a man aged 18 to 35 in good health.

This clonotype was counted between two and nine times. The V call is TRBV3-1, the J call TRBJ2-4, with D possibly TRBD2 on 5 matching bases. The CDR3 length is 11 residues. Per the germline V gene, CDR1 is LGHDT and CDR2 is YNNKEL (reference sequence). V was pared by 6 bases and J by 9 bases, with 9 bases between. CDR3 nucleotides: TGTGCCAGCAGAATAGGGAGCATTCAGTACTTC. Translating gives CASRIGSIQYF.

The gene calls are TRBV12-3 or TRBV12-4 and TRBJ1-1; D not resolved. V was cut by 10 bases and J by 5 bases, with 17 bases left in between. CDR3 size: 13 residues. The CDR3 reads CAISRQVGTEAFF. The CDR3 region has the DNA TGTGCCATCTCCCGCCAGGTCGGGACTGAAGCTTTCTTT.

The chain is built from TRBV12-3 or TRBV12-4 and TRBJ2-7; tentatively, D is TRBD2 (6 bases). Trimming cost V 5 bases and J 2 bases, with 16 bases left between them. This CDR3 region has 15 residues. CDR3: CASSPMEGRTYEQYF. DNA of the CDR3: TGTGCCAGCAGTCCCATGGAGGGGCGAACCTACGAGCAGTACTTC.

As to this clonotype: The junction departs from the called germline gene at one end, perhaps through a read error. The V call is TRBV2, the J call TRBJ2-7; D unclear. CDR3 length: 15 residues. The germline CDR1 and CDR2 sequences are SNHLY and FYNNEI. The CDR3 nucleotides are TGTGCCAGCAGCGAAGGTGTCAGAAAAGTCTACGAGCAGTACTTC. Protein product: CASSEGVRKVYEQYF.

This clonotype was detected only a few times. The rearrangement joins TRBV6-2 or TRBV6-3 to TRBJ2-5; no clear D. CDR3 size: 16 residues. Looked up from germline, CDR1 is MNHEY and CDR2 is SVGEGT. Trimming removed 5 bases at V and 1 base at J, with 17 bases between. CDR3 residues: CASSPGPSGLQETQYF. In DNA, the CDR3 is TGTGCCAGCAGTCCCGGACCCAGTGGGCTCCAAGAGACCCAGTACTTC.

The chain combines TRBV18 with TRBJ2-7, with 7 bases that match TRBD2. With V trimmed by 5 bases and J by 7 bases, 11 bases remained unmatched. CDR1 and CDR2 (germline): KGHSH, LQKENI. The length of the CDR3 is 14 residues. CDR3 nucleotide sequence: TGTGCCAGCTCATCCGCGGGGGACCAGCGGGAGCAGTACTTC. It yields the protein CASSSAGDQREQYF. Drawing the rest from reference TRBV18 and TRBJ2-7, the complete variable domain is NAGVMQNPRHLVRRRGQEARLRCSPMKGHSHVYWYRQLPEEGLKFMVYLQKENIIDESGMPKERFSAEFPKEGPSILRIQQVVRGDSAAYFCASSSAGDQREQYFGPGTRLTVT.

The gene calls are TRBV10-3 and TRBJ2-4; 8 bases fit TRBD1. The DNA end is more similar to TRBJ2-7, so the J call may be wrong. The CDR3 has 13 amino acids. From germline, CDR1 is ENHRY and CDR2 SYGVKD. The CDR3 protein is CAMLDRERNEQYF. The CDR3 DNA is TGTGCCATGTTGGACAGGGAAAGAAACGAGCAGTACTTC.

J is TRBJ1-6 and V is TRBV14; 8 bases match TRBD1. V dropped 0 bases and J dropped 8; count of bases not matched to a gene: 9. The CDR3 has 17 residues. CDR1 SGHDN and CDR2 FVKESK come from the germline V gene. The DNA of the CDR3 is TGTGCCAGCAGCCAAGAGACGAAGGACAGGGCGGATTCACCCCTCCACTTT. As protein: CASSQETKDRADSPLHF.

The chain recombines TRBV7-2 with TRBJ1-1, with TRBD1 matching 9 bases. The J segment lost 1 base and the V segment lost 3 bases, leaving 9 bases of the junction unmatched. Germline V lookup: CDR1 SGHTA, CDR2 FQGNSA. The CDR3 runs 17 residues. Here the CDR3 DNA reads TGTGCCAGCAGCTTGAGGCCGGGACAGGGAAGGAACACTGAAGCTTTCTTT. Translating it yields CASSLRPGQGRNTEAFF. The full variable domain, its missing parts supplied by reference TRBV7-2 and TRBJ1-1, is GAGVSQSPSNKVTEKGKDVELRCDPISGHTALYWYRQSLGQGLEFLIYFQGNSAPDKSGLPSDRFSAERTGGSVSTLTIQRTQQEDSAVYLCASSLRPGQGRNTEAFFGQGTRLTVV.

On this clonotype: Compared with germline, one end of the junction differs, possibly owing to a read error. The chain joins TRBV3-1 to TRBJ2-2; no definite D call. The germline gives CDR1 LGHDT, CDR2 YNNKEL (reference sequence). The CDR3 runs to 15 residues. The CDR3 nucleotides are TGTGCCGGCAGCCAAGATCGACCAGGAATAAGGGAGCTGTTTTTT. Its translation: CAGSQDRPGIRELFF.

The chain has TRBV6-1 and TRBJ2-7, with TRBD1 matching 8 bases. With the DNA end fitting TRBJ2-5 better, the J assignment may be wrong. From germline, CDR1 is MNHNS and CDR2 SASEGT. The CDR3 has 15 residues. The CDR3 DNA reads as TGTGCCAGCAGTGAAACCCTGGACAGGGTAGAGACCCAGTACTTC. Protein sequence: CASSETLDRVETQYF.